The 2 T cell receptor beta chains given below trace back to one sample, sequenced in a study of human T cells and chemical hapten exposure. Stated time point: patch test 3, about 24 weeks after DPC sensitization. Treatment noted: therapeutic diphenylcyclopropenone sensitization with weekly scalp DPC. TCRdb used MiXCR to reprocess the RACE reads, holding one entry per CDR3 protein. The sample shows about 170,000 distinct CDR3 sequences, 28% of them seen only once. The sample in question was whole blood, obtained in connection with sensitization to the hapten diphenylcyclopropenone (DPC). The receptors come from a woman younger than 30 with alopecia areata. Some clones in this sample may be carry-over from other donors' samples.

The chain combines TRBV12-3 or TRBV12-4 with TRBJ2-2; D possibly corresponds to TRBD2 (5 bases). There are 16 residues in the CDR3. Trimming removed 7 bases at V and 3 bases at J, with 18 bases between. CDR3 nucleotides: TGTGCCAGCACCCAGCGGTGGGTACGAGACACCGGGGAGCTGTTTTTT. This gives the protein CASTQRWVRDTGELFF.

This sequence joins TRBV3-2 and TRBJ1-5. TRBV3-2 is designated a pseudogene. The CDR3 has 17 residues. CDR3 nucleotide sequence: TGTGCCAGCAGCTTGGGCCACCTCCCCGCGGGCAATCAGCCCCAGCATTTT. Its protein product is CASSLGHLPAGNQPQHF.